The clone carrying this TCR beta chain was counted between two and nine times. Assay used: immunoSEQ multiplex PCR; TCRdb lists only in-frame clones, some missing. The table shows about 50,000 clones, with roughly four fifths occurring only once. This CDR3 region has 11 residues. CDR1 and CDR2 from the germline V gene are SNHLY and FYNNEI. Trimming stripped 6 bases from V and 6 bases from J, with 9 bases between. Stated time point: pretreatment peripheral blood. This sample is drawn from a study of PD-L1 blockade in urothelial cancer. The wider study: Patients with male sex and bladder-origin urothelial cancer accounted for about 85% of the roughly 29 enrolled. Researchers looked at the blood 3 weeks (second dose) and 6 weeks after treatment began. A median blood sample held roughly 150,000 T cells and 75,000 to 85,000 unique TCRs.

This chain joins TRBV2 and TRBJ2-7, with D uncertain. Sequenced here: PBMCs, sampled around atezolizumab (anti-PD-L1) treatment. The clonotype originates from a man in his sixties or seventies with urothelial cancer. This chain's CDR3 is CASREFREQYF. As DNA, the CDR3 is TGTGCCAGCAGGGAGTTTCGCGAGCAGTACTTC.